This paragraph covers one T cell receptor beta chain sequence. Study processing details: Nucleated cell number was recorded as an estimate derived from reference gene primer amplification. Repertoires were generated with immunoSEQ multiplex PCR, while TCRdb's copy carries only in-frame clones and drops some. V, J and clone size derive from that table, while D and trimming were established from the DNA sequence. Found here are fewer than 75,000 clones, 82% of them singletons; the top ten hold under 50%. These data originate in a study of blood T cell repertoires in COVID-19. Looking at the study overall: Samples of COVID-19 (acute and convalescent) were obtained from the United States, Italy and Spain. From T cells, B-cell-depleted T cells, or PBMCs came the material, which was cDNA or gDNA.

The germline CDR1 and CDR2 sequences are MGHDK and SYGVNS. This CDR3 contains 15 residues. J gave up 7 bases and V 4 bases, and 9 bases lay outside the gene matches. Material for sequencing was peripheral blood. The receptor was isolated from a human donor in a cohort sampled during active COVID-19. V is TRBV25-1 and J is TRBJ2-1, with 8 bases fitting TRBD1. In DNA, the CDR3 is TGTGCCAGCAGTGTAGGGACAGGTAGAATTAATGAGCAGTTCTTC. This codes for CASSVGTGRINEQFF.